These T cell receptor beta chains were read from a single sample in a study of cytomegalovirus exposure and HLA in healthy donors. Assay used: immunoSEQ multiplex PCR; TCRdb lists only in-frame clones, some missing. The table records over 80,000 clones, roughly four fifths of them present only once. The specimen sequenced was PBMCs. Every receptor here comes from a man aged 40-49 years in good health and CMV-seropositive. Each CDR3 is given with its conserved first and last residue. Fields, in order: V gene, D gene, J gene, clone size, CDR3 protein, CDR3 DNA. The D gene is left open where the match is weak. Only part of the rows carry a size: once, few, many, or a class if the clone is expanded.

TRBV28	-	TRBJ2-5	-	CASSFFSVQETQYF	TGTGCCAGCAGTTTTTTTTCGGTCCAAGAGACCCAGTACTTC
TRBV28	TRBD1	TRBJ2-7	-	CASSSRTGTYEQYF	TGTGCCAGCAGTTCAAGGACAGGTACCTACGAGCAGTACTTC
TRBV28	TRBD1	TRBJ2-6	-	CASSPTGAGANGLTF	TGTGCCAGCAGTCCGACAGGGGCTGGGGCCAACGGCCTGACTTTC
TRBV5-1	-	TRBJ2-3	-	CASSSSTTSGTQYF	TGCGCCAGCAGCTCCTCTACCACTAGTGGTACGCAGTATTTT
TRBV2	-	TRBJ2-4	-	CASSTQGNQDIQYF	TGTGCCAGCAGTACACAGGGTAATCAAGACATTCAGTACTTC
TRBV18	TRBD1	TRBJ2-3	-	CATRDSPDTQYF	TGTGCCACCAGGGACAGCCCAGATACGCAGTATTTT
TRBV7-8	TRBD1	TRBJ2-7	-	CASSPDRDEQYF	TGTGCCAGCAGCCCCGACAGGGACGAGCAGTACTTC
TRBV11-2	-	TRBJ2-7	-	CASSLREASVYVSYEQYF	TGTGCCAGCAGCTTAAGAGAGGCTAGCGTTTATGTCTCCTACGAGCAGTACTTC
TRBV19	-	TRBJ2-7	-	CASSILEFSYEQYF	TGTGCCAGTAGTATATTGGAGTTCTCCTACGAGCAGTACTTC
TRBV27	-	TRBJ2-7	-	CASSLEGRGPYEQYF	TGTGCCAGCAGTTTGGAGGGAAGGGGCCCCTACGAGCAGTACTTC
TRBV19	TRBD1	TRBJ1-4	few	CASSSRDRNEKLFF	TGTGCCAGTAGTAGCCGGGACAGGAATGAAAAACTGTTTTTT
TRBV5-1	-	TRBJ2-1	few	CASSLQQDTSDLDNEQFF	TGCGCCAGCAGCTTGCAACAGGATACCTCAGATCTGGACAATGAGCAGTTCTTC
TRBV19	TRBD2	TRBJ2-7	-	CASSSGLAGGKDEQYF	TGTGCCAGTAGTTCTGGACTAGCGGGAGGGAAGGACGAGCAGTACTTC
TRBV30	-	TRBJ2-7	-	CAWSITGDEQYF	TGTGCCTGGAGTATAACCGGTGACGAGCAGTACTTC
TRBV23-1	TRBD1	TRBJ1-1	-	CASSQSQDRERKTGAFF	TGCGCCAGCAGTCAATCACAGGACAGGGAGAGGAAAACTGGAGCTTTCTTT
TRBV7-6	TRBD2	TRBJ2-2	once	CASSLFGLAGRELFF	TGTGCCAGCAGCTTATTCGGACTAGCGGGTCGGGAGCTGTTTTTT
TRBV28	-	TRBJ2-7	-	CASRRSPLYEQYF	TGTGCCAGCCGACGGAGCCCCCTTTACGAGCAGTACTTC
TRBV10-3	TRBD2	TRBJ2-5	-	CAVNSGGYQETQYF	TGTGCCGTAAATAGCGGGGGGTACCAAGAGACCCAGTACTTC
TRBV28	-	TRBJ1-1	few	CASRFRGGITEAFF	TGTGCCAGCAGGTTCCGTGGGGGGATCACTGAAGCTTTCTTT
TRBV16	-	TRBJ1-5	-	CASSLFTAAGGQPQHF	TGTGCCAGCAGCCTTTTCACGGCCGCCGGAGGTCAGCCCCAGCATTTT
TRBV6-5	-	TRBJ1-1	-	CASSYSTLAEAFF	TGTGCCAGCAGTTACTCGACGCTAGCTGAAGCTTTCTTT
TRBV7-9	-	TRBJ1-4	-	CSSGSGELFF	TGTTCCAGCGGTTCGGGGGAACTGTTTTTT
TRBV25-1	-	TRBJ2-3	-	CASSVTGDTQYF	TGTGCCAGCAGTGTCACGGGAGATACGCAGTATTTT
TRBV29-1	-	TRBJ1-1	-	CSVARTAMNTEAFF	TGCAGCGTCGCCAGGACAGCCATGAACACTGAAGCTTTCTTT
TRBV18	-	TRBJ1-1	few	CASSPGQNTEAFF	TGTGCCAGCTCACCGGGACAGAACACTGAAGCTTTCTTT
TRBV18	-	TRBJ1-1	-	CASSPVSISEAFF	TGTGCCAGCTCACCTGTAAGCATTTCTGAAGCTTTCTTT
TRBV27	-	TRBJ2-7	few	CASSPQVPRYEQYF	TGTGCCAGCAGTCCCCAAGTCCCCAGGTACGAGCAGTACTTC
TRBV19	TRBD1	TRBJ1-5	-	CASSPGQGRNQPQHF	TGTGCCAGTAGCCCGGGACAGGGCCGCAATCAGCCCCAGCATTTT
TRBV10-2	-	TRBJ1-4	-	CASSAHPTGLNEKLFF	TGCGCCAGCAGTGCCCACCCCACAGGGTTAAATGAAAAACTGTTTTTT
TRBV21-1	-	TRBJ2-7	-	CASSKAQVRSSGISYEQYF	TGTGCCAGCAGCAAAGCTCAAGTTAGAAGTTCAGGGATCTCCTACGAGCAGTACTTC
TRBV11-3	-	TRBJ1-1	few	CASSLDGTGSEAFF	TGTGCCAGCAGCTTAGATGGAACAGGATCTGAAGCTTTCTTT
TRBV6-5	TRBD1	TRBJ2-7	-	CASSIIPGQIYEQYF	TGTGCCAGCAGCATTATACCGGGACAGATCTACGAGCAGTACTTC
TRBV2	TRBD1	TRBJ2-5	once	CASRTGTGSGETQYF	TGTGCCAGCAGGACTGGGACAGGGTCGGGAGAGACCCAGTACTTC
TRBV5-1	TRBD2	TRBJ2-5	-	CASSSLSLAGATQTQYF	TGCGCCAGCAGCTCCCTCTCCCTTGCGGGAGCAACTCAGACCCAGTACTTC
TRBV28	TRBD1	TRBJ1-2	-	CASRATGENYGYTF	TGTGCCAGCAGAGCGACAGGGGAAAACTATGGCTACACCTTC
TRBV19	TRBD1	TRBJ1-2	-	CASSFDRGSYGYTF	TGTGCCAGTAGCTTCGACAGGGGAAGCTATGGCTACACCTTC
TRBV10-2	-	TRBJ1-3	-	CASSVGGDTIYF	TGCGCCAGCAGTGTAGGCGGGGACACCATATATTTT
TRBV19	TRBD2	TRBJ2-1	-	CASSIGLAGGPSHEQFF	TGTGCCAGTAGTATAGGCCTAGCGGGAGGGCCGTCCCATGAGCAGTTCTTC
TRBV5-1	TRBD2	TRBJ2-3	-	CASSPGLAGGLAAPDTQYF	TGCGCCAGCAGCCCAGGACTAGCGGGGGGTCTGGCCGCGCCAGATACGCAGTATTTT
TRBV19	-	TRBJ1-5	-	CASSLAVISNQPQHF	TGTGCCAGTAGCCTGGCAGTTATCAGCAATCAGCCCCAGCATTTT
TRBV6-5	-	TRBJ1-1	-	CASSYLRNTEAFF	TGTGCCAGCAGTTACTTGCGCAACACTGAAGCTTTCTTT
TRBV5-4	TRBD1	TRBJ2-7	-	CASSPGTGNPYEQYF	TGTGCCAGCAGCCCAGGGACAGGCAATCCCTACGAGCAGTACTTC
TRBV27	TRBD2	TRBJ2-7	-	CASSTSGGTYEQYF	TGTGCCAGCTCGACTAGCGGGGGAACCTACGAGCAGTACTTC
TRBV5-1	TRBD1	TRBJ2-2	few	CASSGGQVPGELFF	TGCGCCAGCAGCGGGGGACAGGTCCCCGGGGAGCTGTTTTTT
TRBV4-2	TRBD2	TRBJ2-7	-	CASSRGTSGGATYEQYF	TGTGCCAGCAGCCGTGGGACTAGCGGGGGGGCGACATACGAGCAGTACTTC
TRBV15	TRBD2	TRBJ2-7	-	CATSRDPSSGYEQYF	TGTGCCACCAGCAGAGATCCTTCTAGCGGGTACGAGCAGTACTTC